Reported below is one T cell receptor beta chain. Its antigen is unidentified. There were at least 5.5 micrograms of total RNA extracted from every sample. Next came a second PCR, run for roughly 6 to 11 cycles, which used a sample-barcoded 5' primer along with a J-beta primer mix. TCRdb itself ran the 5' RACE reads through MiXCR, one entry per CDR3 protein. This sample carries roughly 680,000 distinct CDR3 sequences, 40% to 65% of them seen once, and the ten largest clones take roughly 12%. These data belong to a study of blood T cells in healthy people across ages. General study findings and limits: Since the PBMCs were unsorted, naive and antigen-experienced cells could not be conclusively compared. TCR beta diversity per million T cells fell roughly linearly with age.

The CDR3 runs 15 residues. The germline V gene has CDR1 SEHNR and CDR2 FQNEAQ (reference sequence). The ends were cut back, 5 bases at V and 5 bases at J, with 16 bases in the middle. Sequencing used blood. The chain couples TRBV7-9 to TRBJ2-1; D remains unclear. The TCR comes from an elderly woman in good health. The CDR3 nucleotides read TGTGCCAGCAGCGTAAGCTCGGTTCGGAACAATGAGCAGTTCTTC. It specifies CASSVSSVRNNEQFF.